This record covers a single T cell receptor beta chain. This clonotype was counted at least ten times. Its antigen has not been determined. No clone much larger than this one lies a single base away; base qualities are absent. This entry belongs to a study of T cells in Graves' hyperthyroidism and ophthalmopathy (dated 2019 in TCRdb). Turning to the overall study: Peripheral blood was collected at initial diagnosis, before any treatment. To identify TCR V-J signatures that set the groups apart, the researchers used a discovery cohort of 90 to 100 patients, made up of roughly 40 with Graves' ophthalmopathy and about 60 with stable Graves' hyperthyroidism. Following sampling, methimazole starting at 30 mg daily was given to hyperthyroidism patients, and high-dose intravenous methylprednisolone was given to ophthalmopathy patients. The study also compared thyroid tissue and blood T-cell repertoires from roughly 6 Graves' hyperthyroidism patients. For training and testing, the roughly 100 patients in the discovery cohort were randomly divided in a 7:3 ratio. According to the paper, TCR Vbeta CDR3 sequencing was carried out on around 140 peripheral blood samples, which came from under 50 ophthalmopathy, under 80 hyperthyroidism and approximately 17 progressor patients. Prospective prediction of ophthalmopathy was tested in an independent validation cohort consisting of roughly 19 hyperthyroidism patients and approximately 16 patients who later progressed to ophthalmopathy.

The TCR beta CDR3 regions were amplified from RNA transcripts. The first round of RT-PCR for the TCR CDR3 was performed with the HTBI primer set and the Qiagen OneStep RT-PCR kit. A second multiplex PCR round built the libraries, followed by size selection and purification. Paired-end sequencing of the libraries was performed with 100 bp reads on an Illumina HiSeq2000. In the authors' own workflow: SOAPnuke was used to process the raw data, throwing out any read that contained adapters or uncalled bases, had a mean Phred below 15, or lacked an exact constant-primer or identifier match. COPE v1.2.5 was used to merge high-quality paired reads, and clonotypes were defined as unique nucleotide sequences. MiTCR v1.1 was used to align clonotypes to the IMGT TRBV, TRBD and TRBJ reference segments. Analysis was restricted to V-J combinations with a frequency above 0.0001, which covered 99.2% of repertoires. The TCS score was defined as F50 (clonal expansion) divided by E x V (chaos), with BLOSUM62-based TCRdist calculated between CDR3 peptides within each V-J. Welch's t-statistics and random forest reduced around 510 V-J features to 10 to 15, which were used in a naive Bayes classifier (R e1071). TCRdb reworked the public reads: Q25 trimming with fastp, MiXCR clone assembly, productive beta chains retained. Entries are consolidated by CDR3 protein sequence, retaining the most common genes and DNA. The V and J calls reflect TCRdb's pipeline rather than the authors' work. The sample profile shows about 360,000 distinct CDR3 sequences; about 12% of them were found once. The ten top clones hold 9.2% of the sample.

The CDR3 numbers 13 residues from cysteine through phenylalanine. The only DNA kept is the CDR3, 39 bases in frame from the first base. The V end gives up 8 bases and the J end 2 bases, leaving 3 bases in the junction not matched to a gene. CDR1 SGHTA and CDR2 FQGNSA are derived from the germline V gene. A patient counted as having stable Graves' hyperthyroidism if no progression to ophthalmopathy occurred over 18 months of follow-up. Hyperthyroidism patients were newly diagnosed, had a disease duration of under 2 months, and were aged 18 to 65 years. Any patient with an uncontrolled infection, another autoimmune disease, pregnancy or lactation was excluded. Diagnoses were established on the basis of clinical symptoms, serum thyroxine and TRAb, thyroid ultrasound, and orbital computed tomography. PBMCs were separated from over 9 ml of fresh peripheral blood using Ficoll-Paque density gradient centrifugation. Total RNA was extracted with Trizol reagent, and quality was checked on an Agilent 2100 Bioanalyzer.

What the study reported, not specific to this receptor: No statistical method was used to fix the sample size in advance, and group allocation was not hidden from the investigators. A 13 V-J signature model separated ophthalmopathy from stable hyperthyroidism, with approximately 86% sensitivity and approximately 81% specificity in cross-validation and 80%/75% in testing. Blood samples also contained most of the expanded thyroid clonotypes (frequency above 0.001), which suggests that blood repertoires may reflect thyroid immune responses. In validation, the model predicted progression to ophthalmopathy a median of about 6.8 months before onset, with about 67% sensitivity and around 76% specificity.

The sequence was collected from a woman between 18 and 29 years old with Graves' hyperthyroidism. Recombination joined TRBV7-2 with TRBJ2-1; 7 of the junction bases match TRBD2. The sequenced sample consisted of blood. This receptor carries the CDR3 CASGGVAYNEQFF. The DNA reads TGTGCCAGCGGGGGGGTCGCCTACAATGAGCAGTTCTTC.